This TCR beta chain was sequenced in a study of lymphopenia after photon versus proton radiotherapy. Findings and limits, study-wide: In patients who died, overall survival fell as post-nadir TCR diversity dropped more. After lymphocyte nadir, photon-treated repertoires showed oligoclonal expansion, especially CD8+ Temra. Authors raise, but do not show, better survival with proton therapy. Relative stability marked proton patients; photon patients lost diversity and naive cells.

Assay used: immunoSEQ multiplex PCR; TCRdb lists only in-frame clones, some missing. This sample has 25,000 to 30,000 clones, with around 81% found just once. Notes on this clone: Antigen specificity is unknown.

Germline CDR1 is LNHDA and CDR2 is SQIVND (reference sequence). The CDR3 has 14 residues. V trimming: 8 bases; J trimming: 0 bases; junction bases outside the gene matches: 3. J is TRBJ1-5 and V is TRBV19, with 8 nucleotides matching TRBD1. Sample: peripheral blood, taken from a patient treated with photon-based radiotherapy. This clonotype originated in a man aged 45-65 years with gastric cancer. The CDR3 sequence: CASYGQGSNQPQHF. The CDR3 bases are TGTGCCAGTTACGGACAGGGTAGCAATCAGCCCCAGCATTTT.